A selection of T cell receptor beta chains follows, all from one sample in a study of beta chain features in type 1 diabetes. The assay was immunoSEQ multiplex PCR, and TCRdb's table has in-frame clones only and misses some. Seen here are approximately 140,000 clones, around a tenth observed once, and the top ten hold 0.65%. The sequencing input was central memory CD4+ T cells from blood. These TCRs come from a woman aged 40 to 49 in good health. Both conserved end residues are part of each CDR3. Size values are once, few and many counts, or a class for expanded clones, and some rows have none.

>TRBJ2-1|many|TRBV5-1
CASSRTTTSGGAHNEQFF
>TRBJ2-1|many|TRBV5-1
CASSLRTSGVYNEQFF
>TRBJ1-2|-|TRBV19
CASSKTGLPTSNYGYTF
>TRBJ1-1|-|TRBV6-6
CASSRQEAGAFF
>TRBJ1-4|few|TRBV7-2
CASSSLGRGDEKLFF
>TRBJ1-5|-|TRBV6-5
CASSRQQLPQHF
>TRBJ1-1|many|TRBV7-2
CASSKYSGNTEAFF
>TRBJ2-3|many|TRBV11-2
CASSLDSRSDTQYF
>TRBJ2-3|-|TRBV7-2
CASSRMSSQALSSDTQYF
>TRBJ1-1|-|TRBV9
CASNVVDSAGTEAFF
>TRBJ2-2|-|TRBV5-4
CASSRDTSNTGELFF
>TRBJ2-2|few|TRBV5-6
CASSLVHGGGVPRELFF
>TRBJ2-3|-|TRBV25-1
CASRIALAGSHTQYF
>TRBJ1-5|few|TRBV2
CASSRQGFGNQPQHF
>TRBJ1-1|-|TRBV18
CASSPSGQGANTEAFF
>TRBJ2-3|-|TRBV6-1
CASRAGGGNKQYF
>TRBJ1-2|-|TRBV6-1
CASSFAGNPVLYTF
>TRBJ2-3|once|TRBV5-1
CASSVGGAVGDTQYF
>TRBJ2-3|few|TRBV6-6
CASSYSGGAADTQYF
>TRBJ2-7|-|TRBV5-4
CASSIRLAGVYEQYF
>TRBJ2-1|few|TRBV11-3
CASSLWAGVEYNEQFF
>TRBJ2-3|-|TRBV15
CAIEEWGTDTQYF
>TRBJ2-1|-|TRBV7-6
CASSLEGASSYNEQFF
>TRBJ1-5|-|TRBV6-5
CASSGRDNQPQHF
>TRBJ1-1|many|TRBV6-6
CASSETGGVTEAFF
>TRBJ1-4|-|TRBV6-5
CASSYQPRGNEKLFF
>TRBJ2-3|few|TRBV7-9
CASSLQGPTDTQYF
>TRBJ1-6|-|TRBV9
CASSVAPQGNNSPLHF
>TRBJ2-2|few|TRBV6-5
CASSYKGFSTGELFF
>TRBJ1-1|-|TRBV9
CASSVVGGGTGRMNTEAFF
>TRBJ2-5|-|TRBV19
CASSIRGRGETQYF
>TRBJ2-2|many|TRBV5-4
CASSLTGLAGATGELFF
>TRBJ2-1|few|TRBV7-2
CASSQQRGDYNEQFF
>TRBJ1-1|-|TRBV4-2
CASSQVGGNTEAFF
>TRBJ2-3|-|TRBV5-8
CASSLGLAGDGDTQYF
>TRBJ2-6|-|TRBV9
CASSTRDRVHTGANVLTF
>TRBJ1-1|-|TRBV2
CASSEVGGTGRTEAFF
>TRBJ1-4|-|TRBV5-1
CASSFSPTGSGEKLFF
>TRBJ2-7|-|TRBV5-4
CASSLSAGGFYEQYF
>TRBJ2-4|few|TRBV5-1
CASSPEGRTKNIQYF
>TRBJ1-6|few|TRBV11-2
CASSSRTGNSPLHF
>TRBJ1-5|-|TRBV6-5
CASRQRTAEVQPQHF
>TRBJ2-3|-|TRBV5-1
CASSIDRGRSDTQYF